A selection of T cell receptor beta chains follows, all from one sample in a study of graft-versus-host responses after intestinal transplantation. Clones were sequenced by immunoSEQ multiplex PCR, and TCRdb holds only the in-frame ones, with some missing. The data show some 87,000 clones, about nine tenths seen once. Their antigens remain unidentified. The sequenced sample was unstimulated CD4+ T cells sorted from spleen or lymph node cells, obtained before intestinal transplant. Receptors were obtained from a human donor who received an intestinal transplant. The CDR3 runs from the conserved cysteine through the conserved F or W. The D gene is left open where the match is weak. The size field is filled for only some rows; it gives once, few, many or a size class.

CDR3 protein: CASSTHLADPPREQYF; CDR3 DNA: TGTGCCAGCAGCACACATCTAGCGGACCCCCCGCGGGAGCAGTACTTC; clone size: -; J gene: TRBJ2-7; D gene: TRBD2; CDR3 length: 16; V gene: TRBV11-2
CDR3 protein: CASSLDGTAGNTIYF; CDR3 DNA: TGCGCCAGCAGCTTGGATGGGACGGCTGGAAACACCATATATTTT; clone size: -; J gene: TRBJ1-3; D gene: -; CDR3 length: 15; V gene: TRBV5-1
CDR3 protein: CASSPPTGEETQYF; CDR3 DNA: TGTGCCAGCTCACCACCGACTGGGGAAGAGACCCAGTACTTC; clone size: once; J gene: TRBJ2-5; D gene: -; CDR3 length: 14; V gene: TRBV18
CDR3 protein: CASSFGGGRKKLFF; CDR3 DNA: TGTGCCAGCAGTTTCGGCGGGGGGAGGAAAAAACTGTTTTTT; clone size: few; J gene: TRBJ1-4; D gene: -; CDR3 length: 14; V gene: TRBV27
CDR3 protein: CASSQGPGQGGFGYTF; CDR3 DNA: TGCGCCAGCAGCCAAGGACCGGGACAGGGGGGATTTGGCTACACCTTC; clone size: once; J gene: TRBJ1-2; D gene: TRBD1; CDR3 length: 16; V gene: TRBV4-1
CDR3 protein: CASSLGNQQYF; CDR3 DNA: TGTGCCAGCAGCTTAGGCAACCAGCAGTACTTC; clone size: -; J gene: TRBJ2-7; D gene: -; CDR3 length: 11; V gene: TRBV7-9
CDR3 protein: CASTQGPTGPWDTEAFF; CDR3 DNA: TGTGCCAGCACCCAAGGGCCGACAGGGCCGTGGGACACTGAAGCTTTCTTT; clone size: -; J gene: TRBJ1-1; D gene: -; CDR3 length: 17; V gene: TRBV21-1
CDR3 protein: CASRVAGGNEQFF; CDR3 DNA: TGCGCCAGCAGAGTTGCGGGGGGGAATGAGCAGTTCTTC; clone size: -; J gene: TRBJ2-1; D gene: TRBD2; CDR3 length: 13; V gene: TRBV5-1
CDR3 protein: CASSLGQGLAVGEQFF; CDR3 DNA: TGCGCCAGCAGCTTGGGGCAGGGGCTAGCGGTGGGTGAGCAGTTCTTC; clone size: -; J gene: TRBJ2-1; D gene: -; CDR3 length: 16; V gene: TRBV5-1
CDR3 protein: CASRFREERYGYTF; CDR3 DNA: TGTGCCAGCAGATTCAGGGAAGAACGTTATGGCTACACCTTC; clone size: once; J gene: TRBJ1-2; D gene: -; CDR3 length: 14; V gene: TRBV6-5
CDR3 protein: CASSLTDREDTQYF; CDR3 DNA: TGCGCCAGCAGCTTGACCGACAGGGAAGATACGCAGTATTTT; clone size: -; J gene: TRBJ2-3; D gene: TRBD1; CDR3 length: 14; V gene: TRBV5-1
CDR3 protein: CASSLEQGNTDTQYF; CDR3 DNA: TGTGCCAGCAGCTTAGAACAGGGGAACACAGATACGCAGTATTTT; clone size: -; J gene: TRBJ2-3; D gene: TRBD1; CDR3 length: 15; V gene: TRBV11-2
CDR3 protein: CASSAAIVGEQYF; CDR3 DNA: TGTGCCAGCAGCGCAGCTATTGTAGGGGAGCAGTACTTC; clone size: -; J gene: TRBJ2-7; D gene: -; CDR3 length: 13; V gene: TRBV9
CDR3 protein: CASTLGLLVSYEQYF; CDR3 DNA: TGTGCCAGCACCCTGGGGCTATTGGTATCCTACGAGCAGTACTTC; clone size: -; J gene: TRBJ2-7; D gene: -; CDR3 length: 15; V gene: TRBV9
CDR3 protein: CASSLSSVLPNEKLFF; CDR3 DNA: TGTGCCAGCAGTTTGTCCAGCGTACTACCTAATGAAAAACTGTTTTTT; clone size: once; J gene: TRBJ1-4; D gene: -; CDR3 length: 16; V gene: TRBV5-5
CDR3 protein: CASSRTEGWGTDTQYF; CDR3 DNA: TGCGCCAGCAGCCGGACGGAAGGGTGGGGCACAGATACGCAGTATTTT; clone size: -; J gene: TRBJ2-3; D gene: -; CDR3 length: 16; V gene: TRBV5-1
CDR3 protein: CATTSGGGREDYEQYF; CDR3 DNA: TGTGCCACCACCTCCGGGGGAGGGCGAGAGGACTACGAGCAGTACTTC; clone size: -; J gene: TRBJ2-7; D gene: TRBD2; CDR3 length: 16; V gene: TRBV25-1
CDR3 protein: CAISEREQDLGSPLHF; CDR3 DNA: TGTGCCATCAGTGAGAGGGAACAGGACCTAGGTTCACCCCTCCACTTT; clone size: -; J gene: TRBJ1-6; D gene: -; CDR3 length: 16; V gene: TRBV10-3
CDR3 protein: CASGRVGGGTDRTDTQYF; CDR3 DNA: TGCGCCAGCGGCCGGGTTGGTGGCGGGACAGACCGTACAGATACGCAGTATTTT; clone size: -; J gene: TRBJ2-3; D gene: -; CDR3 length: 18; V gene: TRBV5-1
CDR3 protein: CASRVTGGGNQPQHF; CDR3 DNA: TGTGCCAGCAGGGTGACAGGGGGCGGAAATCAGCCCCAGCATTTT; clone size: few; J gene: TRBJ1-5; D gene: TRBD1; CDR3 length: 15; V gene: TRBV2
CDR3 protein: CASCDRTGNTGELFF; CDR3 DNA: TGTGCCAGTTGTGACAGGACAGGAAACACCGGGGAGCTGTTTTTT; clone size: -; J gene: TRBJ2-2; D gene: TRBD1; CDR3 length: 15; V gene: TRBV19
CDR3 protein: CAWSVQTANQPQHF; CDR3 DNA: TGTGCCTGGAGTGTACAGACAGCCAATCAGCCCCAGCATTTT; clone size: -; J gene: TRBJ1-5; D gene: -; CDR3 length: 14; V gene: TRBV30
CDR3 protein: CASSRGSGASGANVLTF; CDR3 DNA: TGTGCCAGCAGTAGGGGTTCGGGGGCATCCGGGGCCAACGTCCTGACTTTC; clone size: -; J gene: TRBJ2-6; D gene: -; CDR3 length: 17; V gene: TRBV28
CDR3 protein: CASSRDRLESYAAGNTIYF; CDR3 DNA: TGCGCCAGCAGTCGTGACAGGCTGGAATCTTATGCAGCTGGAAACACCATATATTTT; clone size: -; J gene: TRBJ1-3; D gene: -; CDR3 length: 19; V gene: TRBV4-1
CDR3 protein: CAWRDYQTRTGELFF; CDR3 DNA: TGTGCCTGGAGAGACTACCAAACGAGGACCGGGGAGCTGTTTTTT; clone size: -; J gene: TRBJ2-2; D gene: -; CDR3 length: 15; V gene: TRBV30
CDR3 protein: CASSLQLAASTDTQYF; CDR3 DNA: TGTGCCAGCAGCTTGCAGCTAGCCGCGAGCACAGATACGCAGTATTTT; clone size: -; J gene: TRBJ2-3; D gene: -; CDR3 length: 16; V gene: TRBV7-9
CDR3 protein: CASSPRAVAVEQYF; CDR3 DNA: TGTGCCAGCAGCCCCAGGGCGGTAGCGGTCGAGCAGTACTTC; clone size: -; J gene: TRBJ2-7; D gene: -; CDR3 length: 14; V gene: TRBV11-2
CDR3 protein: CAWTAARAGELFF; CDR3 DNA: TGTGCCTGGACAGCAGCGAGGGCCGGGGAGCTGTTTTTT; clone size: -; J gene: TRBJ2-2; D gene: -; CDR3 length: 13; V gene: TRBV30